This TCR beta chain was sequenced in a study of blood T cell repertoires in COVID-19. Sequencing was performed with immunoSEQ multiplex PCR; in TCRdb, only in-frame clones are kept and a portion is missing. Of under 550,000 clones in the sample, around nine tenths were seen once. V lost 1 base and J 2 bases, leaving 11 bases between the germline ends. The CDR3 is 15 amino acids. The germline CDR1 and CDR2 sequences are MGHRA and YSYEKL. This clone has a single count. The rearrangement joins TRBV4-1 to TRBJ1-1, with unresolved D. The TCR comes from a man aged 18 to 29 with COVID-19, enrolled during active disease. The sequenced material came from peripheral blood. The CDR3 spells CASSQGGPGNTEAFF. The CDR3 coding sequence is TGCGCCAGCAGCCAAGGAGGTCCTGGAAACACTGAAGCTTTCTTT.